This T cell receptor (beta chain) was recorded in a study of T cells after yellow fever vaccination. This CDR3 has 14 amino acids. From the 5' RACE reads, TCRdb called clonotypes with MiXCR, one entry per CDR3 protein. This repertoire shows nearly 550,000 distinct CDR3 sequences, under 25% found once; its top ten account for 14%. This clonotype was seen a few times. The J gene is TRBJ2-7, the V gene TRBV21-1. TRBV21-1 is given as a pseudogene. This specimen was PBMCs, taken 15 days after the yellow fever booster vaccination. The source is a man under 40 who received the YFV17D yellow fever vaccine. This chain's CDR3 is CASSKNDVSYEQYF. The CDR3, as DNA: TGTGCCAGCAGCAAAAATGACGTCTCCTACGAGCAGTACTTC.